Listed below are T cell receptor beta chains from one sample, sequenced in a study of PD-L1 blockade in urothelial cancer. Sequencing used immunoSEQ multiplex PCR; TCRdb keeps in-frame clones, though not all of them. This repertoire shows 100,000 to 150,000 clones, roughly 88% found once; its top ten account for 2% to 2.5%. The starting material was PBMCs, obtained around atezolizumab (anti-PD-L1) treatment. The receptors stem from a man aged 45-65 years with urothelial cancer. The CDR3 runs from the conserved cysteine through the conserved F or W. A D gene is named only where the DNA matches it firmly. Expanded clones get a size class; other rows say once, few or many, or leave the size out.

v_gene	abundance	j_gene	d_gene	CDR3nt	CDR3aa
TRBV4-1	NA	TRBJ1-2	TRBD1	TGCGCCAGCAGCCAAAACGGGAACCCGCGACAGGGCGGATACACCTTC	CASSQNGNPRQGGYTF
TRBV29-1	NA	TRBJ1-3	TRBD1	TGCAGCGCGGTGACAGGGAGCGGAAACACCATATATTTT	CSAVTGSGNTIYF
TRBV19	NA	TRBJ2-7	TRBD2	TGTGCCAGTAGCACTAGCGGGACCTCCTACGAGCAGTACTTC	CASSTSGTSYEQYF
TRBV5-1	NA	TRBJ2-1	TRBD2	TGCGCCAGCAGCGCCTTGACTAGCGGGATTTCCTACAATGAGCAGTTCTTC	CASSALTSGISYNEQFF
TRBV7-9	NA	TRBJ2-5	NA	TGTGCCAGCAGCCCAAGGGGGAGGGAAGAGACCCAGTACTTC	CASSPRGREETQYF
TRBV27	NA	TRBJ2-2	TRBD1	TGTGCCAGCACTCACCGACAGGGGGCTAACACCGGGGAGCTGTTTTTT	CASTHRQGANTGELFF
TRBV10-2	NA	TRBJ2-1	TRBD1	TGCGCCAGCAGTGGCCAGGGGGCCTACAATGAGCAGTTCTTC	CASSGQGAYNEQFF
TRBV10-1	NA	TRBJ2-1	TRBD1	TGCGCCAGCAGTGAGCAGACAAGACAGGGAATTCGGTCCTACAATGAGCAGTTCTTC	CASSEQTRQGIRSYNEQFF
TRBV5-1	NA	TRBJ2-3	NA	TGCGCCAGCAGCTCGACGCTAGCGCTCGGCACAGATACGCAGTATTTT	CASSSTLALGTDTQYF
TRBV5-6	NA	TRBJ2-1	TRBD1	TGTGCCAGCAGCTCAGATAGGGACAGGGGGTCTAATGAGCAGTTCTTC	CASSSDRDRGSNEQFF
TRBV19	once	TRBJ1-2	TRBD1	TGTGCCAGTAAAAGGGACAGCTCTGGTCCTAACTATGGCTACACCTTC	CASKRDSSGPNYGYTF
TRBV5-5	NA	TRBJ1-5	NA	TGTGCCAGCAGCTTGGGCGCGTTATATGGCAATCAGCCCCAGCATTTT	CASSLGALYGNQPQHF
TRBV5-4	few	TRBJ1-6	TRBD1	TGTGCCAGCAGCCCGGGACAGAGCTATAATTCACCCCTCCACTTT	CASSPGQSYNSPLHF
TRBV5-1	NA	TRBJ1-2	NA	TGCGCCAGCAGCTCCCGAGGGGGGGCAGGTGGTTACACCTTC	CASSSRGGAGGYTF
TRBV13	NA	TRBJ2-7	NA	TGTGCCAGCAGCTTAGGGGACTTGGCGGGGGAGCAGTACTTC	CASSLGDLAGEQYF